This passage covers 3 T cell receptor beta chains from one sample sequenced in a study of CD8 T cells in ankylosing spondylitis. General observations from the study: Seemingly characteristic of ankylosing spondylitis blood was a TCR beta motif consisting of about 8 highly homologous variants.

TCRdb ran MiXCR on the 5' RACE reads and lists one entry per CDR3 protein. The sample lists hundreds of thousands of distinct CDR3 sequences, roughly 26% seen once, with 0.75% to 0.9% in the top ten. Antigen specificity for these receptors is unknown. Sequenced input: blood, either unsorted or a sorted T cell fraction (not recorded which). The source is a male donor with ankylosing spondylitis.

This clonotype was seen more than once but under ten times. The rearrangement links TRBV24-1 to TRBJ2-3; D unresolved. Germline V gene data show CDR1 as KGHDR and CDR2 as SFDVKD. The CDR3 length is 14 residues. V gave up 7 bases and J gave up 1 base, with 11 bases separating them. The CDR3 loop is CATRDPVRTDTQYF. CDR3 DNA: TGTGCCACCAGGGACCCTGTCCGCACAGATACGCAGTATTTT.

The chain uses TRBV25-1 and TRBJ2-5; D possibly corresponds to TRBD1 (6 bases). Trimming stripped 2 bases from V and 3 bases from J, with 16 bases between. The CDR3 totals 16 residues. CDR1 and CDR2 from the germline V gene are MGHDK and SYGVNS. This CDR3 reads CASSEGNRAFEETQYF. CDR3 coding DNA: TGTGCCAGCAGTGAAGGAAACAGGGCATTTGAAGAGACCCAGTACTTC.

V is TRBV6-1 and J is TRBJ2-1; 9 bases match TRBD1. CDR1 and CDR2 (germline): MNHNS, SASEGT. The CDR3 is 13 amino acids. Trimming at V came to 4 bases and at J to 7 bases, leaving 2 bases not matched to a gene. CDR3 bases: TGTGCCAGCAGTGGGACAGGGGCGAATGAGCAGTTCTTC. Translation: CASSGTGANEQFF.